Detailed here is one TCR beta chain. A few counts support this clone. Its antigen is not yet known. Per-base qualities were not stored, and no clone one base away is much larger. The data derive from a study of T cell responses to AZD1222 COVID-19 vaccine (dated by TCRdb to about 2021). Broadly, across the study: AZD1222 recipients given second doses at about 4 weeks or at about 12 weeks were pooled, since spike-specific TCR depth and breadth were not found to differ between the two schedules. TCR sequencing was performed for about 250 trial participants, of whom around 200 were given two doses of AZD1222 and approximately 25 were given two doses of MenACWY control vaccine. Trial participants were enrolled into age subgroups of 18-55, 56-69 and 70-plus years, which contained around 140, 26 and 57 TCR-sequenced participants, respectively.

The time point label corresponds to: baseline before first vaccination. Vaccinee samples were obtained from the UK trials COV001 and COV002, which included a single-blind randomized controlled phase 2/3 trial of AZD1222 (ChAdOx1 nCoV-19) in healthy adults. For TCRbeta chain sequencing, PBMC samples from trial participants were taken at day 0 and at day 28 after the second dose. The CDR3 regions of human TCRbeta chains were analyzed by immunosequencing. Per the original workflow: TCRs in the repertoires were compared against a reference library of SARS-CoV-2-specific TCRs that had been generated with the MIRA antigen-specificity platform. Breadth was defined as the fraction of unique TCRs that were SARS-CoV-2-associated. Depth was defined as the fraction of total T cells that were SARS-CoV-2-associated. Using the MIRA data, each spike-specific TCR was assigned both to the spike region to which the TCR was reactive and to a CD4 or CD8 class. Log10-transformed breadth and depth values were compared by one-way ANOVA with Sidak's multiple comparisons tests. This immuneACCESS table, as held by TCRdb, lists in-frame sequences with V and J called but not all clones. Of the missing ones, under half trace to an unresolved V gene in checked studies; the others have no known cause. V, J and clone size derive from that table, while D and trimming were established from the DNA sequence. Here the sample has approximately 100,000 clones; more than 90% occur a single time. About 1.2% of the sample is taken by the ten largest.

Inclusive of the bounding cysteine and phenylalanine, the CDR3 is 11 residues long. Of the read, only the CDR3 DNA is kept; its 33 bases are in frame from base 1. The junction shows trimming of 4 bases on V and 7 bases on J, plus 5 bases between the germline ends. The germline V gene (reference sequence) provides CDR1 LNHDA and CDR2 SQIVND. The paper as a whole reports these results and caveats: Conclusions about previously exposed vaccinees are limited because only a handful of AZD1222 recipients were SARS-CoV-2 seropositive at baseline. The whole spike protein was spanned by vaccine-associated CD4 TCRs, and dominant responses were seen in regions 160-218 and 743-854. Spike-specific TCR breadth and depth rose significantly after two AZD1222 doses compared with day 0 and with MenACWY recipients. Because no day 14 peak-response samples were available, the repertoires could be characterized only after the peak T cell response. Reportedly, close to half of the unique spike-specific TCRs recognized epitopes lying outside the regions that are mutated in the B.1.351 and B.1.1.7 variants. Most participants were white British and females outnumbered males, and the authors suggested that clonal diversity may have been underestimated. In the small 56-69-year group, the increase in depth fell short of significance, most likely because of low power.

The sequencing here drew on peripheral blood, taken on day 0 of AZD1222 vaccination. The chain couples TRBV19 to TRBJ2-1, with no reliable assignment of the D segment. This clonotype was obtained from an adult in good health. The sequenced DNA is TGTGCCAGTAGTAGGTGGAATGAGCAGTTCTTC. Its translation reads: CASSRWNEQFF.